This T cell receptor (beta chain) is from a study of blood T cell repertoires in COVID-19. Study overall: The cDNA or gDNA used as material had been derived from T cells, B-cell-depleted T cells, or PBMCs.

Only in-frame clones appear in the TCRdb table, and some are missing; sequencing was by immunoSEQ multiplex PCR. The table has 45,000 or so clones, 80% to 90% seen once. Germline V gene sequence: CDR1 SEHNR, CDR2 FQNEAQ (reference sequence). Trimming took off 5 bases at V and 10 bases at J, with 14 bases between the two ends. The CDR3 extends over 12 amino acids. The gene calls are TRBV7-9 and TRBJ1-1; TRBD1 might be the D (5 bases). Sequences were obtained from peripheral blood. This clonotype was sampled from a man between 70 and 80 years old with active COVID-19. The DNA of the CDR3 is TGTGCCAGCAGCCCGTGGGGGGTAGTAGCTTTCTTT. Residues: CASSPWGVVAFF.